These T cell receptor beta chains were read from a single sample in a study of blood T cell repertoires in COVID-19. Assay used: immunoSEQ multiplex PCR; TCRdb lists only in-frame clones, some missing. This sample has fewer than 300,000 clones, with 80% to 90% found just once. Source material: peripheral blood. These receptors originate from a man older than 75 with acute or convalescent COVID-19. Each CDR3 is given with its conserved first and last residue. D genes are given only for firm matches. For some rows the clone size is stated as once, few or many, or as a class when expanded; others skip it.

v_gene	d_gene	j_gene	abundance	CDR3aa	CDR3nt
TRBV5-1	TRBD2	TRBJ2-5	-	CASSPLAGGGETQYF	TGCGCCAGCAGCCCACTAGCGGGGGGAGGGGAGACCCAGTACTTC
TRBV6-2/TRBV6-3	TRBD2	TRBJ2-5	-	CASSYRFWEGETQYF	TGTGCCAGCAGTTACCGGTTTTGGGAGGGAGAGACCCAGTACTTC
TRBV5-1	TRBD2	TRBJ2-1	few	CASSYGSSGAYNEQFF	TGCGCCAGCAGCTACGGGAGTAGCGGGGCCTACAATGAGCAGTTCTTC
TRBV9	TRBD1	TRBJ2-2	-	CASSVSRTTGRVPGGEELFF	TGTGCCAGCAGCGTTTCCAGGACGACAGGGAGAGTTCCGGGCGGAGAGGAGCTGTTTTTT
TRBV9	TRBD1	TRBJ2-3	-	CASSSRTGGDTQYF	TGTGCCAGCAGCTCCCGGACAGGGGGAGATACGCAGTATTTT
TRBV19	TRBD1	TRBJ1-5	-	CASSIEGAIGQPQHF	TGTGCCAGTAGTATCGAGGGGGCCATTGGTCAGCCCCAGCATTTT
TRBV3-1/TRBV3-2	TRBD2	TRBJ2-1	-	CASSQATASGRNEQFF	TGTGCCAGCAGCCAAGCAACAGCTAGCGGGAGGAATGAGCAGTTCTTC
TRBV19	TRBD1	TRBJ1-2	-	CASSIGRTGAYYGYTF	TGTGCCAGTAGTATAGGCCGGACAGGGGCCTACTATGGCTACACCTTC
TRBV5-1	-	TRBJ2-3	-	CASSPEAGTQYF	TGCGCCAGCAGCCCCGAGGCGGGTACGCAGTATTTT
TRBV19	TRBD1	TRBJ1-6	-	CASSMTGIRNSPLHF	TGTGCCAGTAGTATGACAGGGATTCGGAATTCACCCCTCCACTTT
TRBV5-1	-	TRBJ2-5	-	CASSLDSWYQETQYF	TGCGCCAGCAGCCTTGACAGTTGGTACCAAGAGACCCAGTACTTC
TRBV7-8	TRBD2	TRBJ2-2	-	CASSWASGGNTGELFF	TGTGCCAGCAGCTGGGCTAGCGGGGGGAACACCGGGGAGCTGTTTTTT
TRBV10-1	-	TRBJ2-2	-	CASSGNTGELFF	TGCGCCAGCAGCGGGAACACCGGGGAGCTGTTTTTT
TRBV2	TRBD1	TRBJ1-2	-	CASSLTGTNGYTF	TGTGCCAGCAGTTTGACAGGGACCAATGGCTACACCTTC
TRBV5-1	TRBD1	TRBJ2-1	-	CASSLGQTYNEQFF	TGCGCCAGCAGCCTGGGACAGACTTACAATGAGCAGTTCTTC
TRBV5-1	TRBD2	TRBJ2-7	-	CASSLNSGEGYEQYF	TGCGCCAGCAGCTTAAATAGCGGGGAGGGATACGAGCAGTACTTC
TRBV4-1	TRBD1	TRBJ2-1	-	CASSRRPGTGVDEQFF	TGCGCCAGCAGCCGTAGGCCCGGGACAGGGGTTGATGAGCAGTTCTTC
TRBV6-5	-	TRBJ2-3	-	CAGRTGSDTQYF	TGTGCCGGCAGGACCGGGTCAGATACGCAGTATTTT
TRBV7-9	-	TRBJ2-2	-	CASSRRQNTGELFF	TGTGCCAGCAGCCGACGACAGAACACCGGGGAGCTGTTTTTT
TRBV6-1	TRBD2	TRBJ2-3	-	CASSEALAGRSTDTQYF	TGTGCCAGCAGTGAAGCTTTAGCGGGGCGGAGCACAGATACGCAGTATTTT
TRBV16	TRBD1	TRBJ1-5	-	CASSLQGARQPQHF	TGTGCCAGCAGCCTACAGGGGGCACGTCAGCCCCAGCATTTT
TRBV28	-	TRBJ1-1	-	CASSSLRQGTTEAFF	TGTGCCAGCAGTTCCCTAAGGCAGGGGACCACTGAAGCTTTCTTT